The 14 T cell receptor beta chains in this list originate from one sample, sequenced in a study. MiXCR was run by TCRdb on the 5' RACE reads, yielding one entry per CDR3 protein. The data contain 6,700 or so distinct CDR3 sequences, around 64% of them singletons. Sequenced sample: tumor-infiltrating memory CD4+ T cells sorted from the breast tumor. Regarding subset: memory CD4+ T cells, CD4+CD45RO+CD25-. The receptor set was obtained from a female donor with breast cancer.

The rearrangement links TRBV12-3 or TRBV12-4 to TRBJ2-3; D ambiguous. V lost 0 bases, J lost 7 bases, and 5 bases lay in between. This CDR3 region has 12 residues. CDR3 amino acids: CASSLAAYTQYF. The CDR3, as DNA: TGTGCCAGCAGTTTAGCCGCTTATACGCAGTATTTT.

This chain connects TRBV11-2 to TRBJ2-1, with D hard to call. The V gene's germline CDR1 is SGHAT and CDR2 FQNNGV. The CDR3 contains 15 residues. Trimming stripped 0 bases from V and 1 base from J, with 7 bases between. CDR3 nucleotides: TGTGCCAGCAGCTTAGAAGCGCAGTCCTACAATGAGCAGTTCTTC. It specifies CASSLEAQSYNEQFF.

In this sample, this clonotype turned up a few times. The chain combines TRBV3-1 with TRBJ2-7; 8 positions agree with TRBD1. This CDR3 spans 13 amino acids. Germline V gene lookup returns CDR1 LGHDT and CDR2 YNNKEL (reference sequence). J was trimmed by 3 bases and V by 6 bases; bases with no gene match: 4. Here the CDR3 DNA reads TGTGCCAGCAGATTCGGACAGGGCTACGAGCAGTACTTC. Translated: CASRFGQGYEQYF.

The chain uses TRBV20-1 and TRBJ1-5; D is ambiguous. This CDR3 comprises 16 residues. V was pared by 4 bases and J by 4 bases, with 20 bases between. In germline, CDR1 is DFQATT, CDR2 SNEGSKA (reference sequence). The CDR3 is CSAKGYVDEANQPQHF. The CDR3 DNA reads TGCAGTGCTAAAGGTTATGTTGACGAGGCAAATCAGCCCCAGCATTTT.

The chain links TRBV7-3 to TRBJ2-1; no clear D gene. Germline V gene sequence: CDR1 SGHTA, CDR2 FQGTGA. Trimming took 2 bases from V and 7 from J, leaving 9 bases between them. The CDR3 contains 13 residues. CDR3 sequence reads: CASSLGPNNEQFF. The DNA of the CDR3 is TGTGCCAGCAGCTTAGGGCCGAATAATGAGCAGTTCTTC. The full variable domain, completed using reference TRBV7-3 and TRBJ2-1, is GAGVSQTPSNKVTEKGKYVELRCDPISGHTALYWYRQSLGQGPEFLIYFQGTGAADDSGLPNDRFFAVRPEGSVSTLKIQRTERGDSAVYLCASSLGPNNEQFFGPGTRLTVL.

The chain is built from TRBV30 and TRBJ2-3; D is perhaps TRBD2 (6 bases). The CDR3 consists of 14 residues. Germline values: CDR1 GTSNPN, CDR2 SVGIG (reference sequence). The ends were cut back, 1 base at V and 0 bases at J, with 8 bases in the middle. CDR3 amino acids: CAWSDGTSTDTQYF. DNA for the CDR3: TGTGCCTGGAGTGACGGGACTAGCACAGATACGCAGTATTTT. The variable domain in full, completed from reference TRBV30 and TRBJ2-3, reads SQTIHQWPATLVQPVGSPLSLECTVEGTSNPNLYWYRQAAGRGLQLLFYSVGIGQISSEVPQNLSASRPQDRQFILSSKKLLLSDSGFYLCAWSDGTSTDTQYFGPGTRLTVL.

This clonotype was counted only a few times. This chain joins TRBV5-1 and TRBJ1-2; possibly TRBD1 for D (5 bases). This CDR3 spans 15 amino acids. The V gene lost 4 bases and the J gene lost 4 bases, with 17 bases spanning the gap. From germline, CDR1 is SGHRS and CDR2 YFSETQ. For the CDR3, the DNA is TGCGCCAGCAGCGACCGGGACGGAAAAGGCTATGGCTACACCTTC. This encodes CASSDRDGKGYGYTF. The entire variable domain, with the rest obtained from reference TRBV5-1 and TRBJ1-2, is as follows: KAGVTQTPRYLIKTRGQQVTLSCSPISGHRSVSWYQQTPGQGLQFLFEYFSETQRNKGNFPGRFSGRQFSNSRSEMNVSTLELGDSALYLCASSDRDGKGYGYTFGSGTRLTVV.

V gene TRBV5-1 combines with J gene TRBJ2-7; perhaps D is TRBD1 or TRBD2 (5 bases each). Germline values: CDR1 SGHRS, CDR2 YFSETQ. V was clipped by 4 bases and J by 5 bases, with 16 bases between them. This CDR3 contains 14 residues. In nucleotides, the CDR3 is TGCGCCAGCAGCCCATTACCGGGGACCGACGAGCAGTACTTC. This gives the protein CASSPLPGTDEQYF.

A few counts support this clonotype. V usage is TRBV12-3 or TRBV12-4 and J usage is TRBJ2-1, with a tentative D call TRBD2 (6 bases). The CDR3 consists of 13 residues. V was cut by 9 bases and J by 0 bases, with 9 bases left in between. In DNA, the CDR3 is TGTGCCAGTCGGGGGACCTCCTACAATGAGCAGTTCTTC. It is translated as CASRGTSYNEQFF.

The chain links TRBV7-2 to TRBJ1-4; the match to TRBD1 covers 7 bases. V lost 5 bases to trimming and J lost 10 bases; unmatched junction nucleotides: 7. The CDR3 is made up of 13 amino acids. Germline V gives CDR1 SGHTA, CDR2 FQGNSA. In DNA form, the CDR3 reads TGTGCCAGCAGCACCCGGACAGGAACAAAACTGTTTTTT. Encoded protein: CASSTRTGTKLFF.

This rearrangement joins TRBV12-3 or TRBV12-4 to TRBJ1-6, with a weak D call TRBD1 (5 bases). The CDR3 sequence is 15 residues long. Trimming removed 5 bases at V and 8 bases at J, with 16 bases between. The CDR3 spells CASSRDQTLHSPLHF. Written as DNA, the CDR3 is TGTGCCAGCAGTCGGGACCAGACGCTTCATTCACCCCTCCACTTT.

CDR3 loop: CASSPTGANSPLHF. The DNA of the CDR3 is TGTGCCAGCAGTCCGACAGGGGCCAATTCACCCCTCCACTTT. This rearrangement joins TRBV12-3 or TRBV12-4 to TRBJ1-6, with 8 positions matching TRBD1. The CDR3 extends over 14 amino acids. J was trimmed by 7 bases and V by 5 bases; bases with no gene match: 4.

This clonotype came up once. This chain connects TRBV2 to TRBJ1-2, with unresolved D. Germline V gene data show CDR1 as SNHLY and CDR2 as FYNNEI. V shed 1 base and J shed 8 bases, with 11 bases lying between them. The CDR3 spans 13 residues. The CDR3 sequence: CASSEGRFNGYTF. For the CDR3, the DNA is TGTGCCAGCAGTGAAGGACGGTTTAACGGCTACACCTTC.

Remarks on this clonotype: Since no conserved phenylalanine or tryptophan closes the CDR3, a read error is the likely cause. The rearrangement joins TRBV7-9 to TRBJ1-1; D ambiguous. This CDR3 contains 15 residues. Germline CDR1 is SEHNR and CDR2 is FQNEAQ (reference sequence). Trimming shortened V by 4 bases and J by 6 bases, and 18 bases separated the two germline ends. The CDR3 DNA is TGTGCCAGCAGCTCCCACACGGTGGGTAAGGCTGAAGCTTTCTTA. Translation gives CASSSHTVGKAEAFL.